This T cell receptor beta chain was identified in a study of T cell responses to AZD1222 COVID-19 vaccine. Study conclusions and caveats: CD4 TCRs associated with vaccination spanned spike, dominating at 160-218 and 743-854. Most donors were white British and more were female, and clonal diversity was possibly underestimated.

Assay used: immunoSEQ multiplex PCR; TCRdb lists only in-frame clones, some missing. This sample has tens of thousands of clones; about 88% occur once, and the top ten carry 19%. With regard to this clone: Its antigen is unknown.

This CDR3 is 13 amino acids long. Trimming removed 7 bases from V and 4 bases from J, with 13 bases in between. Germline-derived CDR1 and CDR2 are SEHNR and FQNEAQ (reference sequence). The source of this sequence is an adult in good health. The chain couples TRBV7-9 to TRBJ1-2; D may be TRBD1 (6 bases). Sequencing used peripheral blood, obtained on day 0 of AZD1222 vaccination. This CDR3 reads CASTPGESYGYTF. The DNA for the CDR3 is TGTGCCAGCACACCAGGGGAGAGCTATGGCTACACCTTC.